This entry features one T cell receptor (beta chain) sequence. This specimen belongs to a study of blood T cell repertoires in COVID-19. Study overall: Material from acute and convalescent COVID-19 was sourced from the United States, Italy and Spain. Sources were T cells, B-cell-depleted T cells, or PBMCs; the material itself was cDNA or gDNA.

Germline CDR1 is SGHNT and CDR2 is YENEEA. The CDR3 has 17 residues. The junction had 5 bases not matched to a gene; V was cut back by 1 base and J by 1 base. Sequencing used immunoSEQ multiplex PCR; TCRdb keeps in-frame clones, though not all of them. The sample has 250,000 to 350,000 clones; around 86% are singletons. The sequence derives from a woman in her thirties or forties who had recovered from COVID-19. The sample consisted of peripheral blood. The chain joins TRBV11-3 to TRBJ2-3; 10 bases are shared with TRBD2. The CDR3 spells CASSLGAGTSGTDTQYF. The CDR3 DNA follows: TGTGCCAGCAGCTTAGGGGCCGGGACTAGCGGCACAGATACGCAGTATTTT. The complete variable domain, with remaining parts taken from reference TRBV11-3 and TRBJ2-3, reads EAGVVQSPRYKIIEKKQPVAFWCNPISGHNTLYWYLQNLGQGPELLIRYENEEAVDDSQLPKDRFSAERLKGVDSTLKIQPAELGDSAVYLCASSLGAGTSGTDTQYFGPGTRLTVL.